This T cell receptor beta chain was sequenced for a study of CD8+CD57+ T cells in acquired aplastic anemia (dated by TCRdb to the late 2010s). Looking at the study overall: On average, sorted CD4+ and CD8+ cells yielded approximately 3 ug of extracted DNA, with a range of about 0.18 to 27.4 ug. A CD8+CD57+ expansion meant a frequency higher than the mean frequency seen in healthy subjects. The research as a whole found: Patients and healthy controls showed no significant difference in CD8+ Simpson's diversity (P=0.060). Roughly 29 CD8+ CDR3 sequences were shared between patients and controls but appeared highly expressed in patients and within their immunodominant clones.

Expansion of CD8+CD57+ cells had been shown by flow cytometry in the patients chosen for sequencing. Every patient had a diagnosis of severe acquired aplastic anemia based on International Study of Aplastic Anemia and Agranulocytosis and Camitta criteria. At the time blood was sampled, none of the patients had received any therapy. In this study, sorted CD4+ and CD8+ T cells from the blood of healthy subjects and of severe aplastic anemia patients had their TCR repertoires deep-sequenced. Patients were enrolled in the USA under clinicaltrials.gov protocols 00001620, 01623167, 00001397, 00071045, 00081523 and 00961064. Ficoll-Paque density gradient centrifugation was used to isolate peripheral blood mononuclear cells. Before DNA extraction, CD4+ and CD8+ T cells were sorted with FACS or magnetic beads. The CDR1 and CDR2 encoded by the germline V gene (reference sequence) are MNHEY and SMNVEV. The CDR3, from cysteine to phenylalanine, totals 14 residues. CDR3 DNA is the only sequence kept; it has 42 bases, read in frame from the first base.

TCR beta VDJ combination and CDR3 sequence profiling used genomic DNA as the template. TCR repertoire sequencing was run on an Illumina HiSeq 2000. The authors' pipeline ran thus. Repertoires were assessed using TRBV/TRBJ rearrangement plots, CDR3 size and DJ length profiles, and Simpson's diversity index. The most abundant DNA sequence in the deep sequencing data was taken as the immunodominant clone. CDR3 amino acid sequences were screened for sharing across subjects and compared with published repertoires and the VDJdb database. In TCRdb, the public reads were trimmed at Q25 with fastp and aligned with MiXCR, with productive beta chains retained. CDR3 protein sequences are deduplicated, and each keeps its most common genes and DNA. The V and J calls, along with clone size, are taken from TCRdb and not from the paper's own processing. The sample table holds roughly 250,000 distinct CDR3 sequences, of which 82% were seen once. Around 40% of the sample belongs to the ten largest clones.

Remarks on this clonotype: This receptor's antigen is unknown. The record has no base qualities; no much larger clone is one base away.

Sequenced material: sorted CD4+, CD8+, or CD8+CD57+ T cells (not recorded which) from PBMCs. This TCR derives from a human donor with aplastic anemia. This chain joins TRBV27 to TRBJ2-3; no D gene can be assigned with confidence. Gene TRBJ2-7 matches the end of the DNA better, so the J call may be wrong. The DNA reads as follows: TGTGCCAGCAGTTTACCGACAAGTCCCGATACGCAGTACTTC. It encodes CASSLPTSPDTQYF.